This T cell receptor beta chain is from a study of T cell changes during pregnancy in multiple sclerosis. The V end was cut by 3 bases, the J end by 8 bases, with 10 bases between. CDR1 and CDR2 from the germline V gene are MNHEY and SMNVEV (reference sequence). The CDR3 sequence is 12 residues long. Generated by immunoSEQ multiplex PCR, the TCRdb table keeps only in-frame clones and is missing some. The sample carries about 36,000 clones, 70% to 90% recorded once. Sequences were derived from CD8+ T cells from peripheral blood mononuclear cells, sampled in the third trimester of pregnancy. The clonotype comes from a female donor with multiple sclerosis, enrolled in a pregnancy study. This chain connects TRBV27 to TRBJ1-1, with D hard to call. In DNA form, the CDR3 reads TGTGCCAGCAGTTTTAGAGGCGGAGAAGCTTTCTTT. Its translation: CASSFRGGEAFF.